These 5 T cell receptor beta chains were sequenced from one sample in a study of vaccination effects on CD4 cells after COVID-19. Antigen-specific CD4+ T cell clonotypes were called by their expansion after viral peptide-pool culture in ViraFEST. CD4+ T cells were isolated after approximately 10 days of culture. Participants completed two doses of the BNT162b2 or mRNA-1273 vaccine. Measured with immunoSEQ multiplex PCR; TCRdb has only the in-frame clones, and not every one. The sample lists about 59,000 clones; 60% to 80% were seen once. Antigens of these TCRs are unknown. The sequencing used CD4+ T cells from PBMCs cultured with HCoV-OC43 spike peptides, collected after COVID-19 vaccination. Indicated subset: HCoV-OC43 spike overlapping peptide pool stimulation. Receptors originate from a human donor who received a COVID-19 vaccine.

This clone was observed a handful of times. The V and J genes are TRBV2 and TRBJ1-5; D gene ambiguous. V lost 6 bases and J 1 base, leaving 4 bases between the germline ends. Germline CDR1 reads SNHLY; CDR2 reads FYNNEI. The CDR3 length is 12 residues. CDR3 residues: CASSPSNQPQHF. CDR3 sequence (DNA): TGTGCCAGCAGCCCGAGCAATCAGCCCCAGCATTTT.

The chain links TRBV27 to TRBJ1-5, with D perhaps matching TRBD1 (6 bases). V gave up 6 bases and J gave up 5 bases, with 8 bases separating them. CDR3 length: 12 residues. Germline V gene lookup returns CDR1 MNHEY and CDR2 SMNVEV (reference sequence). CDR3 sequence reads: CASRTGYQPQHF. DNA for the CDR3: TGTGCCAGCAGGACAGGTTATCAGCCCCAGCATTTT.

The V and J genes are TRBV5-4 and TRBJ2-2; possibly TRBD2 for D (6 bases). V was shortened by 4 bases and J by 1 base, with 14 bases between the two germline ends. CDR1 and CDR2 (germline): SGHNT, YYREEE (reference sequence). CDR3 length: 16 residues. In DNA, the CDR3 is TGTGCCAGCAGCGCCCTTAGCGGCCTGAACACCGGGGAGCTGTTTTTT. Protein product: CASSALSGLNTGELFF.

This clone has more than one count but fewer than ten. The chain couples TRBV12-3 or TRBV12-4 to TRBJ1-1; D is uncertain. The CDR3 loop spans 13 amino acids. The germline V and J ends were trimmed by 4 bases and 1 base, with 7 bases remaining between them. The CDR3 DNA reads as TGTGCCAGCAGTTACGAGAAGAACACTGAAGCTTTCTTT. Amino acids: CASSYEKNTEAFF.

The chain is built from TRBV7-2 and TRBJ2-1; 9 bases agree with TRBD2. This CDR3 region has 15 residues. The J segment lost 10 bases and the V segment lost 4 bases, leaving 11 bases of the junction unmatched. The germline CDR1 and CDR2 sequences are SGHTA and FQGNSA. This chain's CDR3 is CASSYGSVAGVEQFF. CDR3 nucleotide sequence: TGTGCCAGCAGCTACGGTTCCGTAGCGGGGGTGGAGCAGTTCTTC.